The 10 T cell receptor beta chains reported below all come from one sample, sequenced in a study of regulatory T cells in long-lasting Graves disease. According to the study, TCR beta libraries were built with iRepertoire HTBI primers and CDR3-region Arm-PCR. TCRdb analysed the multiplex PCR reads with MiXCR anew, one entry per CDR3 protein. The sample consists of roughly 500,000 distinct CDR3 sequences, roughly 20% of them appearing once. Time point described: persistent/refractory GD, antithyroid drugs over 5 years with positive TRAb. Researchers made the TCR library from RNA that was extracted from PBMCs. Source: peripheral blood mononuclear cells (PBMCs), taken when the disease was refractory, from a patient treated with antithyroid drugs. The origin of the receptors is a female donor with Graves disease.

The rearrangement links TRBV20-1 to TRBJ1-6; no clear D gene. The CDR3 contains 13 residues. CDR1 is DFQATT, CDR2 SNEGSKA, per germline (reference sequence). The ends were cut back, 6 bases at V and 4 bases at J, with 10 bases in the middle. Here the CDR3 DNA reads TGCAGTGCAACACCTCAGTATAATTCACCCCTCCACTTT. This translates into CSATPQYNSPLHF.

This clonotype was observed at least ten times. The gene calls are TRBV6-2 or TRBV6-3 and TRBJ1-5; no firm D call. V was clipped by 1 base and J by 5 bases, with 6 bases between them. CDR1 is MNHEY, CDR2 SVGEGT, per germline. The CDR3 loop spans 13 amino acids. The CDR3 DNA follows: TGTGCCAGCAGTTACTTTGCCCATCAGCCCCAGCATTTT. This codes for CASSYFAHQPQHF.

This chain connects TRBV9 to TRBJ2-6, with a tentative D call TRBD1 (7 bases). Trimming pared 3 bases from V and 2 bases from J, leaving 15 bases between. The germline V gene encodes CDR1 SGDLS and CDR2 YYNGEE. This CDR3 comprises 17 residues. CDR3 sequence reads: CASSGSIRGAGANVLTF. In DNA, the CDR3 is TGTGCCAGCAGCGGATCTATCAGGGGGGCTGGGGCCAACGTCCTGACTTTC.

The DNA for the CDR3 is TGTGCCAGCAGTTTACCCTCGGGACTAGCGGGCTACAATGAGCAGTTCTTC. As protein: CASSLPSGLAGYNEQFF. V usage is TRBV28 and J usage is TRBJ2-1, with 12 bases fitting TRBD2. V was clipped by 2 bases and J by 3 bases; unmatched bases: 5. This CDR3 spans 17 amino acids. Per the germline V gene, CDR1 is MDHEN and CDR2 is SYDVKM. Based on the CDR3 plus reference TRBV28 and TRBJ2-1, the full variable domain is DVKVTQSSRYLVKRTGEKVFLECVQDMDHENMFWYRQDPGLGLRLIYFSYDVKMKEKGDIPEGYSVSREKKERFSLILESASTNQTSMYLCASSLPSGLAGYNEQFFGPGTRLTVL.

This clonotype showed up many times. This chain joins TRBV6-1 and TRBJ2-7; D call uncertain. The length of the CDR3 is 13 residues. The ends were cut back, 3 bases at V and 0 bases at J, with 6 bases in the middle. Germline assignment: CDR1 MNHNS and CDR2 SASEGT. CDR3 sequence (DNA): TGTGCCAGCAGTGAGGTCATCTCCTACGAGCAGTACTTC. Protein product: CASSEVISYEQYF.

The genes are TRBV5-5 and TRBJ2-5, with D possibly TRBD2 on 7 matching bases. This CDR3 has 14 residues. Germline V gene sequence: CDR1 SGHKS, CDR2 YYEKEE (reference sequence). V was clipped by 4 bases and J by 5 bases, with 15 bases between them. CDR3 DNA sequence: TGTGCCAGCAGCCGAACGGGGGGCGCGGAGACCCAGTACTTC. Amino acid sequence: CASSRTGGAETQYF.

This clonotype was seen ten or more times. The J gene is TRBJ2-6, the V gene TRBV24-1; no clear D gene. Trimming cost V 3 bases and J 1 base, with 18 bases left between them. In germline, CDR1 is KGHDR, CDR2 SFDVKD. The CDR3 length is 19 residues. This CDR3 reads CATSDSRSSRASGANVLTF. CDR3 nucleotides: TGTGCCACCAGTGATAGCAGGAGTAGTCGTGCATCTGGGGCCAACGTCCTGACTTTC.

This clonotype has only a few counts. CDR3 protein: CASNLQWAYEQYF. As DNA, the CDR3 is TGTGCCAGCAACCTACAGTGGGCTTACGAGCAGTACTTC. The chain employs TRBV6-2 or TRBV6-3 and TRBJ2-7; D is uncertain. Trimming cost V 7 bases and J 4 bases, with 14 bases left between them. CDR1 and CDR2 from the germline V gene are MNHEY and SVGEGT. The CDR3 length is 13 residues.

The CDR3 spells CSARDMRTGYSPLHF. The CDR3 DNA reads as TGCAGTGCTAGAGATATGCGGACAGGGTATTCACCCCTCCACTTT. The genes are TRBV20-1 and TRBJ1-6; TRBD1 aligns across 8 bases. V dropped 0 bases and J dropped 8; count of bases not matched to a gene: 6. The CDR3 has 15 amino acids. The V gene's germline CDR1 is DFQATT and CDR2 SNEGSKA (reference sequence).

V usage is TRBV28 and J usage is TRBJ2-1, with 12 nucleotides matching TRBD2. Unmatched junction bases numbered 8, after V lost 5 bases and J lost 6 bases. Germline lookup yields CDR1 MDHEN and CDR2 SYDVKM. The CDR3 consists of 16 residues. CDR3 coding DNA: TGTGCCAGCAGTGGCCAGGGACTAGCGGGCAGCAATGAGCAGTTCTTC. This codes for CASSGQGLAGSNEQFF.